The 29 T cell receptor beta chains below all came from one sample that was sequenced in a study of OX40 agonist ivuxolimab in advanced cancers. Only in-frame clones appear in the TCRdb table, and some are missing; sequencing was by immunoSEQ multiplex PCR. Here the sample spans 30,000 to 40,000 clones, approximately 80% being singletons. The starting material was CD4+ or CD8+ T cells sorted from blood, obtained in a trial of the OX40 agonist ivuxolimab. The source of these receptors is an adult with an advanced solid tumor such as melanoma, head and neck, liver or kidney cancer.

The chain has TRBV6-4 and TRBJ2-1; maybe TRBD2 (7 bases). The germline V gene has CDR1 MRHNA and CDR2 SNTAGT. The CDR3 is 13 amino acids. V gave up 2 bases and J gave up 6 bases, with 8 bases separating them. The CDR3 bases are TGTGCCAGCAGTGACGGGGGGGCCAATGAGCAGTTCTTC. It yields the protein CASSDGGANEQFF.

V and J are TRBV7-8 and TRBJ1-1; D might be TRBD1 (5 bases). There are 14 residues in the CDR3. V lost 7 bases and J lost 2, with 14 bases in between. The germline V gene encodes CDR1 SGHVS and CDR2 FQNEAQ. Written as DNA, the CDR3 is TGTGCCAGCAAGGCCCGGGGACTAAACACTGAAGCTTTCTTT. Translated, it gives CASKARGLNTEAFF.

This sequence joins TRBV15 and TRBJ2-5; 8 positions agree with TRBD1. In germline, CDR1 is LNHNV, CDR2 YYDKDF (reference sequence). Losses at the gene ends were 2 bases for V and 1 base for J; bases not matched to a gene: 3. This CDR3 is built from 15 residues. The CDR3 sequence: CATSRIRGPQETQYF. The CDR3 DNA reads as TGTGCCACCAGCAGAATCAGGGGGCCCCAAGAGACCCAGTACTTC. The full variable domain, rest sourced from reference TRBV15 and TRBJ2-5, is DAMVIQNPRYQVTQFGKPVTLSCSQTLNHNVMYWYQQKSSQAPKLLFHYYDKDFNNEADTPDNFQSRRPNTSFCFLDIRSPGLGDTAMYLCATSRIRGPQETQYFGPGTRLLVL.

This clone has just one count. J is TRBJ2-2 and V is TRBV5-6, with D uncertain. The CDR3 contains 13 residues. The V gene lost 4 bases and the J gene lost 2 bases, with 6 bases spanning the gap. CDR1 is SGHDT and CDR2 is YYEEEE in the germline V gene. CDR3 amino acids: CASSHGNTGELFF. The CDR3, as DNA: TGTGCCAGCAGCCACGGTAACACCGGGGAGCTGTTTTTT.

The chain is built from TRBV30 and TRBJ2-7, with TRBD2 matching over 9 bases. Trimming took 2 bases from V and 0 from J; bases not matched to a gene: 8. The CDR3 has 16 residues. Per the germline V gene, CDR1 is GTSNPN and CDR2 is SVGIG (reference sequence). CDR3 residues: CAWSNSGGRNSYEQYF. The CDR3 region has the DNA TGTGCCTGGAGTAATAGCGGGGGACGGAACTCCTACGAGCAGTACTTC.

This clone was seen only a few times. V gene TRBV18 combines with J gene TRBJ1-5; D not certain. This CDR3 has 18 amino acids. Germline lookup yields CDR1 KGHSH and CDR2 LQKENI. Trimming shortened V by 4 bases and J by 1 base, and 20 bases separated the two germline ends. The CDR3 DNA follows: TGTGCCAGCTCACTCTATGACCCCTTTTCTGGGAGCAATCAGCCCCAGCATTTT. Amino acid sequence: CASSLYDPFSGSNQPQHF. The full variable domain, with the rest looked up from reference TRBV18 and TRBJ1-5, is NAGVMQNPRHLVRRRGQEARLRCSPMKGHSHVYWYRQLPEEGLKFMVYLQKENIIDESGMPKERFSAEFPKEGPSILRIQQVVRGDSAAYFCASSLYDPFSGSNQPQHFGDGTRLSIL.

The sample holds a few counts of this clone. V usage is TRBV11-2 and J usage is TRBJ1-6; 7 bases fit TRBD1. Per germline, CDR1 SGHAT and CDR2 FQNNGV. The CDR3 contains 16 residues. With V trimmed by 1 base and J by 10 bases, 10 bases remained unmatched. The CDR3 spells CASSLVRNRGGSPLHF. The CDR3 nucleotides read TGTGCCAGCAGCTTAGTGCGCAACAGGGGAGGGTCACCCCTCCACTTT.

The J gene is TRBJ1-2, the V gene TRBV6-5, with TRBD1 as a possible D gene (5 bases). Trimming took off 9 bases at V and 0 bases at J, with 11 bases between the two ends. Germline V lookup: CDR1 MNHEY, CDR2 SVGAGI. The CDR3 covers 13 residues. The DNA for the CDR3 is TGTGCCAGTCAGGGATCCGCTAACTATGGCTACACCTTC. The encoded protein is CASQGSANYGYTF.

This chain links TRBV7-2 with TRBJ1-1, with D unclear. CDR1 and CDR2 from the germline V gene are SGHTA and FQGNSA. The CDR3 is made up of 14 amino acids. The V gene lost 7 bases and the J gene lost 5 bases, with 17 bases spanning the gap. The DNA for the CDR3 is TGTGCCAGCACCCCATTGGGGTTGGGGACTGAAGCTTTCTTT. Translating gives CASTPLGLGTEAFF.

The chain couples TRBV11-1 to TRBJ2-7; 10 bases agree with TRBD2. CDR1 and CDR2 (germline): SGHAT, FQDESV (reference sequence). The CDR3 extends over 14 amino acids. Losses at the gene ends were 5 bases for V and 6 bases for J; bases not matched to a gene: 7. CDR3 DNA sequence: TGTGCCAGCAGCCACAGCGGGGGGGCTGGCGAGCAGTACTTC. Residues: CASSHSGGAGEQYF.

The genes are TRBV7-2 and TRBJ2-5, with TRBD2 matching 7 bases. The CDR3 contains 13 residues. The ends lost 3 bases at V and 2 bases at J; junction bases unmatched: 0. Germline lookup yields CDR1 SGHTA and CDR2 FQGNSA. The chain's CDR3 is CASSFSGQETQYF. In DNA form, the CDR3 reads TGTGCCAGCAGCTTTAGCGGGCAAGAGACCCAGTACTTC.

The chain recombines TRBV28 with TRBJ2-3; D possibly uses TRBD1 or TRBD2 (5 bases each). Trimming removed 9 bases from V and 4 bases from J, with 14 bases in between. Germline V gene sequence: CDR1 MDHEN, CDR2 SYDVKM. The CDR3 loop spans 13 amino acids. CDR3 region: CASGGRVPDTQYF. DNA for the CDR3: TGTGCCAGTGGGGGTCGGGTCCCAGATACGCAGTATTTT. Full variable domain (missing parts from reference TRBV28 and TRBJ2-3): DVKVTQSSRYLVKRTGEKVFLECVQDMDHENMFWYRQDPGLGLRLIYFSYDVKMKEKGDIPEGYSVSREKKERFSLILESASTNQTSMYLCASGGRVPDTQYFGPGTRLTVL.

The chain couples TRBV9 to TRBJ1-5; 7 nucleotides line up with TRBD1. This CDR3 is built from 15 residues. The ends lost 3 bases at V and 2 bases at J; junction bases unmatched: 5. Germline values: CDR1 SGDLS, CDR2 YYNGEE. CDR3 loop: CASSAGTARNQPQHF. CDR3 DNA: TGTGCCAGCAGCGCAGGGACAGCTCGCAATCAGCCCCAGCATTTT.

The chain has TRBV18 and TRBJ2-7; D is perhaps TRBD1 (7 bases). V lost 2 bases to trimming and J lost 2 bases, with 10 bases between them. The germline V gene has CDR1 KGHSH and CDR2 LQKENI. The CDR3 runs to 14 residues. CDR3 sequence reads: CASSPSRGAYEQYF. The CDR3 coding sequence is TGTGCCAGCTCACCAAGCAGGGGGGCCTACGAGCAGTACTTC.

The chain recombines TRBV14 with TRBJ1-1; the D is unclear. V lost 1 base and J 10 bases, leaving 13 bases between the germline ends. Germline lookup yields CDR1 SGHDN and CDR2 FVKESK. CDR3 length equals 13 residues. The CDR3 nucleotides are TGTGCCAGCAGCCAAGTAACAGCAGGTGGAGCTTTCTTT. This sequence encodes CASSQVTAGGAFF.

V and J are TRBV19 and TRBJ2-7; a possible D gene is TRBD1 (5 bases). V was trimmed by 2 bases and J by 3 bases, leaving 11 bases between them. The CDR3 is 14 amino acids. Germline V gives CDR1 LNHDA, CDR2 SQIVND (reference sequence). CDR3 in DNA: TGTGCCAGTAGTATACAGGGAAGAGTCTACGAGCAGTACTTC. Its translation: CASSIQGRVYEQYF. Based on the CDR3 plus reference TRBV19 and TRBJ2-7, the full variable domain is DGGITQSPKYLFRKEGQNVTLSCEQNLNHDAMYWYRQDPGQGLRLIYYSQIVNDFQKGDIAEGYSVSREKKESFPLTVTSAQKNPTAFYLCASSIQGRVYEQYFGPGTRLTVT.

The chain carries TRBV7-7 and TRBJ2-5, with 7 bases fitting TRBD1. The CDR3 has 14 residues. Trimming at V came to 5 bases and at J to 5 bases, leaving 8 bases not matched to a gene. Germline lookup yields CDR1 SSHAT and CDR2 FNYEAQ (reference sequence). The CDR3 sequence is CASSPRTGWETQYF. For the CDR3, the DNA is TGTGCCAGCAGCCCACGGACAGGTTGGGAGACCCAGTACTTC. Using reference TRBV7-7 and TRBJ2-5 for the parts outside the CDR3, the full variable domain is GAGVSQSPRYKVTKRGQDVTLRCDPISSHATLYWYQQALGQGPEFLTYFNYEAQPDKSGLPSDRFSAERPEGSISTLTIQRTEQRDSAMYRCASSPRTGWETQYFGPGTRLLVL.

This chain uses TRBV5-8 with TRBJ2-7; 10 positions match TRBD1. Losses at the gene ends were 3 bases for V and 4 bases for J; bases not matched to a gene: 1. This CDR3 is 13 amino acids long. Germline V lookup: CDR1 SGHTS, CDR2 YDEGEE. The CDR3 coding sequence is TGTGCCAGCAGCTCGGGACAGGGGTACGAGCAGTACTTC. This translates into CASSSGQGYEQYF.

This clone was seen once. V usage is TRBV7-2 and J usage is TRBJ2-3; D is possibly TRBD2 (5 bases). Germline CDR1 reads SGHTA; CDR2 reads FQGNSA. This CDR3 spans 14 amino acids. V gave up 4 bases and J gave up 3 bases, with 11 bases separating them. The chain's CDR3 is CASSSPTTTDTQYF. The CDR3 nucleotides are TGTGCCAGCAGCTCCCCGACTACTACAGATACGCAGTATTTT.

For the CDR3, the DNA is TGTGCCAGCAGTTACTACAGGGGGCAATATAATTCACCCCTCCACTTT. This encodes CASSYYRGQYNSPLHF. J is TRBJ1-6 and V is TRBV28, with 9 bases fitting TRBD1. The CDR3 totals 16 residues. V gave up 4 bases and J gave up 4 bases; unmatched junction bases: 5. The germline CDR1 and CDR2 sequences are MDHEN and SYDVKM.

The CDR3 reads CASSSPGTKETQYF. The CDR3 nucleotides are TGCGCCAGCAGCTCCCCGGGTACTAAAGAGACCCAGTACTTC. The V and J genes are TRBV5-1 and TRBJ2-5; no clear D. With 3 bases removed from V and 3 bases from J, the gap between germline ends came to 12 bases. CDR3 length: 14 amino acids. Germline V CDR1 and CDR2: SGHRS, YFSETQ.

The rearrangement links TRBV11-2 to TRBJ1-1; D is undetermined. The CDR3 loop spans 16 amino acids. CDR1 is SGHAT and CDR2 is FQNNGV in the germline V gene. V dropped 5 bases and J dropped 4 bases, with 20 bases sitting between them. The CDR3 DNA reads as TGTGCCAGCAGCCCCCGGGCGGCCGGTATGGGCACTGAAGCTTTCTTT. Translated: CASSPRAAGMGTEAFF. The full variable domain, rest sourced from reference TRBV11-2 and TRBJ1-1, is EAGVAQSPRYKIIEKRQSVAFWCNPISGHATLYWYQQILGQGPKLLIQFQNNGVVDDSQLPKDRFSAERLKGVDSTLKIQPAKLEDSAVYLCASSPRAAGMGTEAFFGQGTRLTVV.

The V gene is TRBV30, the J gene TRBJ1-1; D uncertain. V was cut by 3 bases and J by 4 bases, with 12 bases left in between. The germline V gene encodes CDR1 GTSNPN and CDR2 SVGIG (reference sequence). The CDR3 has 13 amino acids. This chain's CDR3 is CAWSSGLGTEAFF. The CDR3 nucleotides read TGTGCCTGGAGCTCGGGGTTGGGCACTGAAGCTTTCTTT.

J is TRBJ2-3 and V is TRBV28, with D possibly being TRBD2 (5 bases). The CDR3 is made up of 16 amino acids. CDR1 and CDR2 (germline): MDHEN, SYDVKM. V was trimmed by 2 bases and J by 3 bases, leaving 15 bases between them. This CDR3 is CASSLDLAGGTDTQYF. CDR3 coding DNA: TGTGCCAGCAGTTTAGATTTGGCTGGCGGGACAGATACGCAGTATTTT.

The rearrangement links TRBV6-5 to TRBJ1-2; 7 nucleotides align to TRBD1. Germline V gene data show CDR1 as MNHEY and CDR2 as SVGAGI. V shed 6 bases and J 2 bases; nucleotides not matched to a gene: 6. The CDR3 loop spans 14 amino acids. DNA of the CDR3: TGTGCCAGCAGGGGATCGACAGGGAACTATGGCTACACCTTC. Residues: CASRGSTGNYGYTF.

The CDR3 protein is CASSQGTGGTNEKLFF. CDR3 bases: TGCGCCAGCAGCCAAGGAACAGGGGGGACTAATGAAAAACTGTTTTTT. The gene calls are TRBV4-1 and TRBJ1-4, with TRBD1 matching 8 bases. Germline-derived CDR1 and CDR2 are MGHRA and YSYEKL. This CDR3 contains 16 residues. The junction had 3 bases not matched to a gene; V was cut back by 1 base and J by 2 bases.

The chain combines TRBV19 with TRBJ1-5, with a weak D call TRBD1 (6 bases). The V end was cut by 2 bases, the J end by 2 bases, with 10 bases between. The CDR3 runs to 15 residues. Germline V gene lookup returns CDR1 LNHDA and CDR2 SQIVND (reference sequence). For the CDR3, the DNA is TGTGCCAGTAGTATACAGGGGAGGGGCAATCAGCCCCAGCATTTT. Encoded protein: CASSIQGRGNQPQHF.

The chain recombines TRBV6-6 with TRBJ1-2; D possibly corresponds to TRBD1 (6 bases). Trimming removed 2 bases from V and 2 bases from J, with 12 bases in between. The CDR3 length is 15 residues. Germline lookup yields CDR1 MNHNY and CDR2 SVGAGI (reference sequence). The CDR3 region has the DNA TGTGCCAGCAGTTACAGTGGGACACCGAACTATGGCTACACCTTC. Encoded protein: CASSYSGTPNYGYTF.

The chain recombines TRBV7-9 with TRBJ2-6; 12 positions agree with TRBD2. Germline CDR1 and CDR2: SEHNR and FQNEAQ (reference sequence). This CDR3 region has 17 residues. Trimming cost V 5 bases and J 1 base; bases outside gene matches: 3. DNA of the CDR3: TGTGCCAGCAGCGGCGGACTAGCGGGATCTGGGGCCAACGTCCTGACTTTC. It codes for CASSGGLAGSGANVLTF. Full variable domain (rest looked up from reference TRBV7-9 and TRBJ2-6): DTGVSQNPRHKITKRGQNVTFRCDPISEHNRLYWYRQTLGQGPEFLTYFQNEAQLEKSRLLSDRFSAERPKGSFSTLEIQRTEQGDSAMYLCASSGGLAGSGANVLTFGAGSRLTVL.